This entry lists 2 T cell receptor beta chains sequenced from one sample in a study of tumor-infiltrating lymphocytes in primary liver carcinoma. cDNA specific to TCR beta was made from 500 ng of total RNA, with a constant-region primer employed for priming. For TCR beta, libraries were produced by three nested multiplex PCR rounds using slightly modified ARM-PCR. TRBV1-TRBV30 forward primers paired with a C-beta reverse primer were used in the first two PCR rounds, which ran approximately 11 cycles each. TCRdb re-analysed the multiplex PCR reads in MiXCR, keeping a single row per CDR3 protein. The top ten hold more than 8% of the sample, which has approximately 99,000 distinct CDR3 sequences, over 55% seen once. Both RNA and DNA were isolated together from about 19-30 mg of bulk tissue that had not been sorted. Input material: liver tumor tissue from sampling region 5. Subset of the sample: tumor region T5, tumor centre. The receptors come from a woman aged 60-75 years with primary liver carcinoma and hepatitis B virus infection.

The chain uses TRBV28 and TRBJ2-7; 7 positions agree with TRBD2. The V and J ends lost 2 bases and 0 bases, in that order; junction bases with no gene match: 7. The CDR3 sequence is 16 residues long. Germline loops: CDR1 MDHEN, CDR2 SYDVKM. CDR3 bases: TGTGCCAGCAGTTTACCAGCGGGAACATTCTCCTACGAGCAGTACTTC. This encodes CASSLPAGTFSYEQYF. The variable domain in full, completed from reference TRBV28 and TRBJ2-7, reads DVKVTQSSRYLVKRTGEKVFLECVQDMDHENMFWYRQDPGLGLRLIYFSYDVKMKEKGDIPEGYSVSREKKERFSLILESASTNQTSMYLCASSLPAGTFSYEQYFGPGTRLTVT.

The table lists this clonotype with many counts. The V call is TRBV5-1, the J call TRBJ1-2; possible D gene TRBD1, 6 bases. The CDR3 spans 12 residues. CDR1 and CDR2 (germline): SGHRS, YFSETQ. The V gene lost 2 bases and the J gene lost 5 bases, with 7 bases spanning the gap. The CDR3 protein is CASSFTGYGYTF. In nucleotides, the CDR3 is TGCGCCAGCAGCTTTACAGGGTATGGCTACACCTTC.